This T cell receptor beta chain was recovered during a study of blood T cells in healthy people across ages. The donors, aged roughly 6 to 95, were healthy Caucasians from Russia. Staff drew roughly 10 milliliters of peripheral blood from each donor. Germline-derived CDR1 and CDR2 are SGHDN and FVKESK. CDR3 size: 15 residues. V was trimmed by 6 bases and J by 0 bases, leaving 14 bases between them. Alongside a J-beta primer mix, a sample-barcoded 5' primer served in a second PCR lasting roughly 7 to 11 cycles. Each CDR3 protein is one row after TCRdb ran MiXCR on the 5' RACE reads. The data show some 780,000 distinct CDR3 sequences, approximately 53% seen once.

Sequenced input: blood. V is TRBV14 and J is TRBJ2-5; D unresolved. This receptor was taken from a man aged 40-49 years in good health. CDR3 region: CASRPREGNQETQYF. CDR3 coding DNA: TGTGCCAGCAGGCCCCGCGAAGGGAACCAAGAGACCCAGTACTTC. Complete variable domain (other parts from reference TRBV14 and TRBJ2-5): EAGVTQFPSHSVIEKGQTVTLRCDPISGHDNLYWYRRVMGKEIKFLLHFVKESKQDESGMPNNRFLAERTGGTYSTLKVQPAELEDSGVYFCASRPREGNQETQYFGPGTRLLVL.